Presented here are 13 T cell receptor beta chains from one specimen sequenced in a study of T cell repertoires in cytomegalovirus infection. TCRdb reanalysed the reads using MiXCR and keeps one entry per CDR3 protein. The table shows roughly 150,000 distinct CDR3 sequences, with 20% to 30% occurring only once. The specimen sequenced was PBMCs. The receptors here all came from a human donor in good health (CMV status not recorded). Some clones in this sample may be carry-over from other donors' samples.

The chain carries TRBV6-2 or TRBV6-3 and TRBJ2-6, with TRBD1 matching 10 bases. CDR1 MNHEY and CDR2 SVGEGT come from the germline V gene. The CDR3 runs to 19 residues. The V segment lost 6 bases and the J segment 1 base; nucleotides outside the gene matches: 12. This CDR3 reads CASSRIPGTGDSGANVLTF. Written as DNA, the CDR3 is TGTGCCAGCAGCCGTATACCCGGGACAGGGGATTCTGGGGCCAACGTCCTGACTTTC.

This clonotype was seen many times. This CDR3 is CASSGPSSYEQYF. The CDR3 nucleotides are TGTGCCAGCTCGGGCCCTAGCTCCTACGAGCAGTACTTC. V and J are TRBV6-1 and TRBJ2-7; unclear D gene. The CDR3 spans 13 residues. Trimming took off 8 bases at V and 0 bases at J, with 11 bases between the two ends. Germline CDR1 reads MNHNS; CDR2 reads SASEGT.

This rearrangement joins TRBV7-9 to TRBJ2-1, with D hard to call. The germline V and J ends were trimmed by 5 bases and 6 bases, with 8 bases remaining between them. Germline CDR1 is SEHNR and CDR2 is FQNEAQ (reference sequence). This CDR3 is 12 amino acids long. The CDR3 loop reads CASSPWPNEQFF. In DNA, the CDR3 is TGTGCCAGCAGCCCTTGGCCCAATGAGCAGTTCTTC. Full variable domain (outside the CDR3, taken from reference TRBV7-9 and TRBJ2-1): DTGVSQNPRHKITKRGQNVTFRCDPISEHNRLYWYRQTLGQGPEFLTYFQNEAQLEKSRLLSDRFSAERPKGSFSTLEIQRTEQGDSAMYLCASSPWPNEQFFGPGTRLTVL.

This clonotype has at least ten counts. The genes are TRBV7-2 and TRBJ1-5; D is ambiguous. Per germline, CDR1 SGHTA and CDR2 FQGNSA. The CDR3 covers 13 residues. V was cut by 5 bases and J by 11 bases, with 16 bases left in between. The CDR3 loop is CASSPLLSGTQHF. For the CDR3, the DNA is TGTGCCAGCAGCCCCCTATTGTCAGGAACCCAGCATTTT.

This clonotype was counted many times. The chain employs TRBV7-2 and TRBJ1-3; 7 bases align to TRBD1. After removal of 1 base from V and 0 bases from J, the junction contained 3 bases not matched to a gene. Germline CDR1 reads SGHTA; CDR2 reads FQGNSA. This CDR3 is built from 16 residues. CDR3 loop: CASSLGGQVSGNTIYF. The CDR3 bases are TGTGCCAGCAGCTTAGGAGGACAGGTCTCTGGAAACACCATATATTTT.

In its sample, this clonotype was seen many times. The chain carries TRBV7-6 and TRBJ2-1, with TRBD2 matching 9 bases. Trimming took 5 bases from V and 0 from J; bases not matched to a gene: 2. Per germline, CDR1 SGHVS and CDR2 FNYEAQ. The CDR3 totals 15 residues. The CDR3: CASSNSGSSYNEQFF. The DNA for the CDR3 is TGTGCCAGCAGCAATAGCGGGAGCTCCTACAATGAGCAGTTCTTC.

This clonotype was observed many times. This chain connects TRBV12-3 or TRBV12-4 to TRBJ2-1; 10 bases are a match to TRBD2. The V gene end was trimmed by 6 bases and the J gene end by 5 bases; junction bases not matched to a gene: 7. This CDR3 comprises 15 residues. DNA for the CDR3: TGTGCCAGCAGCCCAAGCGGGGGGGCTCACAATGAGCAGTTCTTC. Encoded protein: CASSPSGGAHNEQFF.

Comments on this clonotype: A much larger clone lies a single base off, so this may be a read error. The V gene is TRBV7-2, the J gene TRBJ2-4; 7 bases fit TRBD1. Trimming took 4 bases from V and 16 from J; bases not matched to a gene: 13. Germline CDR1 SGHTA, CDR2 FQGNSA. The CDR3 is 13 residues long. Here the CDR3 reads CASSSRDRDSEYF. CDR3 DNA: TGTGCCAGCAGCTCCCGAGACCGGGACAGCGAATACTTC.

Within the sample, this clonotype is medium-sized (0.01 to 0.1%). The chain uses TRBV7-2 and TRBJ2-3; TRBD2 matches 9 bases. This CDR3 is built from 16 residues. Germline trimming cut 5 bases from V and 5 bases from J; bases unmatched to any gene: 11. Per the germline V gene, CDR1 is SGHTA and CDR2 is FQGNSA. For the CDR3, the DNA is TGTGCCAGCAGCCACTCTGCGGGGGGGCGGGGAGATACGCAGTATTTT. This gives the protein CASSHSAGGRGDTQYF.

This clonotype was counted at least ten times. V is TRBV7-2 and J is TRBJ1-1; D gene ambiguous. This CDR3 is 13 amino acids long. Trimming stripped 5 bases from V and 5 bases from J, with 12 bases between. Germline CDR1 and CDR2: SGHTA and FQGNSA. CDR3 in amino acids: CASSLTAQTEAFF. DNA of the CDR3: TGTGCCAGCAGCCTAACGGCACAGACTGAAGCTTTCTTT. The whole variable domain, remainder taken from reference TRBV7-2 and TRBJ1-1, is GAGVSQSPSNKVTEKGKDVELRCDPISGHTALYWYRQSLGQGLEFLIYFQGNSAPDKSGLPSDRFSAERTGGSVSTLTIQRTQQEDSAVYLCASSLTAQTEAFFGQGTRLTVV.

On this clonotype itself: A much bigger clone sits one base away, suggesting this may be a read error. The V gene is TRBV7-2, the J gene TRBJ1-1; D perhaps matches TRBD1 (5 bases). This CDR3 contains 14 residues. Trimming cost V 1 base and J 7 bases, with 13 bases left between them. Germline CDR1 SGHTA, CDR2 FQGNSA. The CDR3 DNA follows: TGTGCCAGCAGCTTAGAGGGATCGGACATTGAAGCTTTCTTT. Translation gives CASSLEGSDIEAFF.

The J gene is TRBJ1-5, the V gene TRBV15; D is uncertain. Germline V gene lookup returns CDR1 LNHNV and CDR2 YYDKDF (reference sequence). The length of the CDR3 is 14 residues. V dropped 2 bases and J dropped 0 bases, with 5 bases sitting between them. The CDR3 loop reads CATSRYHSNQPQHF. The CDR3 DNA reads TGTGCCACCAGCAGATATCATAGCAATCAGCCCCAGCATTTT.

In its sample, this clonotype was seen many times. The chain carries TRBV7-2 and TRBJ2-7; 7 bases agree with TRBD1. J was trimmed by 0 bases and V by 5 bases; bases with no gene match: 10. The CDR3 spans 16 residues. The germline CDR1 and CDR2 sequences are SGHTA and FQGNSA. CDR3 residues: CASSTRGTASSYEQYF. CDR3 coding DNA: TGTGCCAGCAGCACCCGAGGGACAGCGAGCTCCTACGAGCAGTACTTC.